This T cell receptor (beta chain) was sequenced for a study of T cell responses to AZD1222 COVID-19 vaccine. Broader study findings: Variant regions that are unmutated are reportedly the target of nearly half of spike-specific TCRs. Samples come after the peak T cell response, not at day 14.

Trimming left V 1 base short and J 3 bases short, with 10 bases between. This CDR3 has 15 amino acids. In germline, CDR1 is MDHEN, CDR2 SYDVKM. Repertoires were generated with immunoSEQ multiplex PCR, while TCRdb's copy carries only in-frame clones and drops some. The sample includes around 140,000 clones, about 93% seen only once; the top ten take less than 6.5%. Regarding this clone: Antigen specificity is unknown.

V and J are TRBV28 and TRBJ2-1; D possibly uses TRBD1 or TRBD2 (6 bases each). This receptor was taken from an adult in good health. Material: peripheral blood, obtained on day 0 of AZD1222 vaccination. The CDR3 nucleotides are TGTGCCAGCAGTTTATATAGGGGGGTCTACAATGAGCAGTTCTTC. Protein product: CASSLYRGVYNEQFF.